What follows are 23 T cell receptor beta chains derived from one specimen sequenced in a study of cytomegalovirus exposure and HLA in healthy donors. PCR amplification relied on 60 Vbeta primers (plus 13 Jbeta primers). TCRdb's copy holds only in-frame clones and misses some; the assay was immunoSEQ multiplex PCR. This table has some 130,000 clones, approximately 85% appearing once. The sample consisted of PBMCs. These TCRs come from a woman younger than 45 in good health and CMV-seropositive.

The chain uses TRBV4-2 and TRBJ1-2; weak D call: TRBD1 (5 bases). CDR1 is LGHNA and CDR2 is YNFKEQ in the germline V gene. Trimming took off 0 bases at V and 5 bases at J, with 16 bases between the two ends. CDR3 length equals 16 residues. CDR3 bases: TGTGCCAGCAGCCAAGATCATGGAGGGGTGGGGTATGGCTACACCTTC. Its translation: CASSQDHGGVGYGYTF.

This chain joins TRBV5-1 and TRBJ2-2, with 9 bases aligning to TRBD2. J gave up 6 bases and V 3 bases, and 6 bases lay outside the gene matches. Germline V gives CDR1 SGHRS, CDR2 YFSETQ. The CDR3 sequence is 15 residues long. Written as DNA, the CDR3 is TGCGCCAGCAGCTCTGGACTAGCGCCCGCCGGGGAGCTGTTTTTT. As protein: CASSSGLAPAGELFF.

The chain carries TRBV11-2 and TRBJ2-7; TRBD2 aligns across 10 bases. Germline CDR1 is SGHAT and CDR2 is FQNNGV. The CDR3 length is 15 residues. J lost 2 bases, V lost 4 bases, and 5 bases had no gene match. CDR3 bases: TGTGCCAGCAGCTCTCCTAGCGGGGGAACCTACGAGCAGTACTTC. This codes for CASSSPSGGTYEQYF.

V gene TRBV29-1 combines with J gene TRBJ2-3; 9 positions match TRBD2. CDR1 is SQVTM and CDR2 is ANQGSEA in the germline V gene. The CDR3 has 14 residues. The J segment lost 3 bases and the V segment lost 4 bases, leaving 5 bases of the junction unmatched. The CDR3 bases are TGCAGCGTTGGCGGGAGGGTGAGAACAGATACGCAGTATTTT. This sequence encodes CSVGGRVRTDTQYF.

The CDR3 nucleotides are TGTGCCAGCAGTTTTGTAGGAGGACCTAATGAAAAACTGTTTTTT. Protein product: CASSFVGGPNEKLFF. This chain joins TRBV27 and TRBJ1-4; D remains ambiguous. CDR1 is MNHEY, CDR2 SMNVEV, per germline (reference sequence). With 3 bases removed from V and 3 bases from J, the gap between germline ends came to 11 bases. The CDR3 totals 15 residues.

This sequence joins TRBV2 and TRBJ2-7; perhaps TRBD1 as D (6 bases). The ends were cut back, 8 bases at V and 4 bases at J, with 15 bases in the middle. The CDR3 runs to 13 residues. Germline-derived CDR1 and CDR2 are SNHLY and FYNNEI. CDR3 loop: CASSTGTGYEQYF. The CDR3 nucleotides read TGTGCCAGCTCTACCGGAACAGGGTACGAGCAGTACTTC.

The rearrangement links TRBV28 to TRBJ2-1; 10 bases align to TRBD2. This CDR3 has 15 residues. In germline, CDR1 is MDHEN, CDR2 SYDVKM. The trim removed 5 bases at V and 7 bases at J, leaving 8 bases unmatched. CDR3 sequence: CASSPPVLAGNEQFF. CDR3 coding DNA: TGTGCCAGCAGTCCTCCTGTACTAGCGGGGAATGAGCAGTTCTTC.

V usage is TRBV28 and J usage is TRBJ1-4; 9 nucleotides match TRBD1. CDR3 size: 15 residues. The V gene's germline CDR1 is MDHEN and CDR2 SYDVKM. With 6 bases clipped from V and 4 bases from J, the junction kept 6 bases outside the gene matches. The chain's CDR3 is CASSPWTGVNEKLFF. DNA for the CDR3: TGTGCCAGCAGCCCGTGGACAGGGGTTAATGAAAAACTGTTTTTT.

The V call is TRBV9, the J call TRBJ2-5; TRBD1 might be the D (5 bases). V was cut by 1 base and J by 5 bases, with 9 bases left in between. The germline V gene encodes CDR1 SGDLS and CDR2 YYNGEE. The CDR3 loop spans 13 amino acids. CDR3 sequence: CASSVQGGETQYF. The CDR3 nucleotides read TGTGCCAGCAGCGTACAGGGTGGCGAGACCCAGTACTTC. Complete variable domain (other parts from reference TRBV9 and TRBJ2-5): DSGVTQTPKHLITATGQRVTLRCSPRSGDLSVYWYQQSLDQGLQFLIQYYNGEERAKGNILERFSAQQFPDLHSELNLSSLELGDSALYFCASSVQGGETQYFGPGTRLLVL.

The genes are TRBV5-5 and TRBJ1-5; TRBD1 agrees at 8 bases. The CDR3 length is 15 residues. Trimming at V came to 7 bases and at J to 7 bases, leaving 13 bases not matched to a gene. Germline V gene lookup returns CDR1 SGHKS and CDR2 YYEKEE (reference sequence). DNA for the CDR3: TGTGCCAGCTCGCCCAGGACAGGGCAGAAACAGCCCCAGCATTTT. Translating gives CASSPRTGQKQPQHF.

The chain uses TRBV27 and TRBJ2-7; D is undetermined. From germline, CDR1 is MNHEY and CDR2 SMNVEV (reference sequence). This CDR3 has 15 residues. Trimming took 0 bases from V and 0 from J, leaving 9 bases between them. The CDR3 sequence: CASSLSSLSSYEQYF. CDR3 bases: TGTGCCAGCAGTTTATCATCCCTGAGCTCCTACGAGCAGTACTTC.

This clone showed up just once. This CDR3 is CASRKQGLTNEKLFF. The DNA of the CDR3 is TGTGCCAGCAGAAAACAGGGCCTAACTAATGAAAAACTGTTTTTT. The V call is TRBV5-6, the J call TRBJ1-4, with TRBD1 as a possible D gene (6 bases). The CDR3 is made up of 15 amino acids. Germline V gives CDR1 SGHDT, CDR2 YYEEEE. V dropped 5 bases and J dropped 1 base, with 12 bases sitting between them.

The chain couples TRBV14 to TRBJ2-7; weak D call: TRBD2 (6 bases). CDR3 size: 14 residues. Trimming pared 4 bases from V and 2 bases from J, leaving 12 bases between. Germline CDR1 is SGHDN and CDR2 is FVKESK. CDR3 DNA: TGTGCCAGCAGCCCGGGAGCCTTTACCTACGAGCAGTACTTC. Translated: CASSPGAFTYEQYF.

The chain combines TRBV2 with TRBJ2-5; 9 bases are shared with TRBD2. After removal of 4 bases from V and 3 bases from J, the junction contained 9 bases not matched to a gene. The germline gives CDR1 SNHLY, CDR2 FYNNEI. The length of the CDR3 is 16 residues. CDR3 residues: CASSAPGLASKETQYF. The CDR3 DNA sequence: TGTGCCAGCAGTGCGCCGGGACTAGCTTCCAAAGAGACCCAGTACTTC. The full variable domain, its missing parts supplied by reference TRBV2 and TRBJ2-5, is EPEVTQTPSHQVTQMGQEVILRCVPISNHLYFYWYRQILGQKVEFLVSFYNNEISEKSEIFDDQFSVERPDGSNFTLKIRSTKLEDSAMYFCASSAPGLASKETQYFGPGTRLLVL.

The chain's CDR3 is CASSLGHNQPQHF. The CDR3 DNA reads TGTGCCAGCAGTTTAGGACACAATCAGCCCCAGCATTTT. The V call is TRBV28, the J call TRBJ1-5; the D gene is possibly TRBD1 (5 bases). V was trimmed by 2 bases and J by 3 bases, leaving 5 bases between them. CDR3 size: 13 residues. Looked up from germline, CDR1 is MDHEN and CDR2 is SYDVKM.

The chain recombines TRBV25-1 with TRBJ2-5; D uncertain. The J call may not be correct, given that the DNA end is closer to TRBJ2-7. CDR1 is MGHDK, CDR2 SYGVNS, per germline. This CDR3 contains 11 residues. The CDR3, as DNA: TGTGCCAGCAGTCGCACCTACGAGCAGTACTTC. Its protein product is CASSRTYEQYF.

This clone was seen a few times. The V call is TRBV6-1, the J call TRBJ1-1; D is unclear. The germline V gene encodes CDR1 MNHNS and CDR2 SASEGT. This CDR3 is built from 13 residues. Trimming cost V 2 bases and J 4 bases, with 8 bases left between them. CDR3 residues: CASSEYRATEAFF. The CDR3 nucleotides read TGTGCCAGCAGTGAATATAGAGCCACTGAAGCTTTCTTT.

This chain uses TRBV5-6 with TRBJ1-3, with D possibly TRBD1 on 5 matching bases. Trimming stripped 0 bases from V and 0 bases from J, with 13 bases between. The CDR3 is 17 residues long. Germline CDR1 reads SGHDT; CDR2 reads YYEEEE. The CDR3 region is CASSLAMGGSSGNTIYF. CDR3 coding DNA: TGTGCCAGCAGCTTGGCCATGGGGGGATCCTCTGGAAACACCATATATTTT. The variable domain in full, with the rest retrieved from reference TRBV5-6 and TRBJ1-3, is DAGVTQSPTHLIKTRGQQVTLRCSPKSGHDTVSWYQQALGQGPQFIFQYYEEEERQRGNFPDRFSGHQFPNYSSELNVNALLLGDSALYLCASSLAMGGSSGNTIYFGEGSWLTVV.

This sequence joins TRBV6-1 and TRBJ1-2; no reliable D call. Trimming removed 7 bases from V and 4 bases from J, with 16 bases in between. The germline V gene encodes CDR1 MNHNS and CDR2 SASEGT. The CDR3 has 14 residues. This CDR3 reads CASTRRSWAYGYTF. The CDR3 DNA follows: TGTGCCAGCACGAGGAGGAGTTGGGCCTATGGCTACACCTTC.

The chain couples TRBV7-9 to TRBJ1-3; a possible D gene is TRBD1 (5 bases). CDR1 is SEHNR, CDR2 FQNEAQ, per germline (reference sequence). CDR3 length equals 17 residues. V was clipped by 2 bases and J by 0 bases, with 14 bases between them. DNA of the CDR3: TGTGCCAGCAGCTTATATGGGGGACTTAACTCTGGAAACACCATATATTTT. Translation gives CASSLYGGLNSGNTIYF.

V usage is TRBV27 and J usage is TRBJ2-1, with D possibly being TRBD1 (5 bases). V shed 8 bases and J shed 0 bases, with 11 bases lying between them. Germline values: CDR1 MNHEY, CDR2 SMNVEV (reference sequence). This CDR3 region has 14 residues. CDR3: CASGQGGSYNEQFF. CDR3 in DNA: TGTGCCAGCGGCCAGGGTGGCTCCTACAATGAGCAGTTCTTC.

The sample holds a few counts of this clone. The rearrangement links TRBV20-1 to TRBJ1-1; D might be TRBD1 (5 bases). CDR3 length equals 11 residues. The ends were cut back, 3 bases at V and 4 bases at J, with 6 bases in the middle. Looked up from germline, CDR1 is DFQATT and CDR2 is SNEGSKA (reference sequence). CDR3 DNA: TGCAGTGCTAGTAGGGGCACTGAAGCTTTCTTT. It specifies CSASRGTEAFF.

The rearrangement joins TRBV4-1 to TRBJ2-5, with D tentatively TRBD2 (6 bases). Trimming stripped 4 bases from V and 4 bases from J, with 22 bases between. The CDR3 loop spans 17 amino acids. The germline V gene has CDR1 MGHRA and CDR2 YSYEKL. The CDR3 is CASSPTFSGLGRETQYF. In DNA, the CDR3 is TGCGCCAGCAGCCCTACCTTCTCGGGACTGGGAAGAGAGACCCAGTACTTC.